This T cell receptor beta chain was profiled in a study of T cell changes during pregnancy in multiple sclerosis. There are a few counts of this clone. Trimming stripped 4 bases from V and 2 bases from J, with 12 bases between. This CDR3 contains 14 residues. Germline lookup yields CDR1 ENHRY and CDR2 SYGVKD. Generated by immunoSEQ multiplex PCR, the TCRdb table keeps only in-frame clones and is missing some. Altogether approximately 60,000 clones are present, over 75% being singletons, with the ten largest covering 0.65% to 1%. The source material was peripheral blood, sampled before pregnancy. The TCR sequence derives from a female donor with multiple sclerosis, enrolled in a pregnancy study. The chain combines TRBV10-3 with TRBJ2-7; TRBD1 is a possible D gene (6 bases). The CDR3 DNA reads as TGTGCCATCAGTGTCAACAGGGCCCCCTACGAGCAGTACTTC. It encodes CAISVNRAPYEQYF.